This TCR beta chain was captured in a study of blood T cell repertoires in COVID-19. Overall study: PBMCs, B-cell-depleted T cells, or T cells provided the cDNA or gDNA that made up the material.

Between the trimmed V and J ends, which lost 2 bases and 7 bases, there was a span of 6 bases. Germline CDR1 LNHDA, CDR2 SQIVND (reference sequence). The CDR3 consists of 12 residues. Sequencing used immunoSEQ multiplex PCR; TCRdb keeps in-frame clones, though not all of them. The sample lists over 130,000 clones, around 81% seen once, with under 5% in the top ten. The sequencing input was peripheral blood. This clonotype originated in a woman in her sixties with acute or convalescent COVID-19. The chain recombines TRBV19 with TRBJ2-1, with D possibly TRBD1 on 5 matching bases. The CDR3 nucleotides are TGTGCCAGTAGTATACAGGGTAATGAGCAGTTCTTC. Translating it yields CASSIQGNEQFF.